This T cell receptor beta chain was obtained from a study of blood T cell repertoires in COVID-19 (dated by TCRdb to 2018 to 2020). Background on the whole study: Samples from collaborators originated in the United States, Italy and Spain and spanned both the acute and convalescent phases of COVID-19. The material from the prospective study consisted of cDNA or gDNA derived from T cells, B-cell-depleted T cells, or PBMCs. Where available, HLA class I and class II types were taken from metadata supplied by the sample provider and were not determined by assay-based typing. Sample metadata almost always included a de-identified subject ID, COVID-19 status, age in years and sex. The repertoires were released in a freely available public database intended as a resource for research on the immune response to SARS-CoV-2. Subjects who had been exposed to COVID-19, were actively infected with it, or had recovered from it provided the deeply sampled blood TCRbeta repertoires that made up the dataset. The samples were drawn from two sources: the first 160 participants of the ongoing ImmuneRACE study, and approximately 1,300 subjects contributed by 6 global collaborators.

The immunoSEQ Assay, a bias-controlled multiplex PCR, was used to amplify TCRbeta CDR3 regions from genomic DNA. In the authors' own workflow: The number of nucleated cells in each sample was estimated from the amplification of reference gene primers within the assay. To quantify the absolute abundance of each unique TCRbeta CDR3 rearrangement, sequence reads were collapsed and filtered. For each sample, productive Simpson clonality was calculated as the square root of Simpson's diversity index across productive rearrangements. This immuneACCESS table, as held by TCRdb, lists in-frame sequences with V and J called but not all clones. Of the missing ones, under half trace to an unresolved V gene in checked studies; the others have no known cause. V and J calls and clone size are as listed in that table; D and trimming were resolved from the DNA. Present in this sample are roughly 300,000 clones, approximately 83% of which were seen just once. The ten most abundant clones make up about 14% of the sample.

The CDR1 and CDR2 encoded by the germline V gene are SNHLY and FYNNEI. Relative to germline, V is missing 6 bases and J is missing 0 bases, with 10 bases of the junction outside any gene match. Including cysteine and phenylalanine, the CDR3 has 16 amino acids. Only the CDR3 part of the read is kept: 48 bases, read in frame from the first base. This clone was recorded once. Its antigen remains unidentified. It has no much larger one-base neighbor in the sample; base qualities were not kept. What the work shows at the level of the full study, not this receptor alone: Clinical and demographic metadata were provided uncurated, with the amount varying by source and participant.

Each collaborating institution followed its own protocols to collect whole blood in K2EDTA tubes. Collaborator samples were shipped for TCRbeta analysis as frozen whole blood, isolated PBMCs, or DNA extracted from either sample type. The sequence is built from TRBV2 and TRBJ1-1, and 7 junction bases match TRBD1. The sequenced material came from peripheral blood. The sequence was collected from a human donor in a cohort sampled during active COVID-19. The DNA sequence is as follows: TGTGCCAGCAGGACTGGGACAGCTAAATTGAACACTGAAGCTTTCTTT. Translated, this gives CASRTGTAKLNTEAFF. The reference TRBV2 and TRBJ1-1 proteins fill in what lies around the CDR3, so the full variable domain reads EPEVTQTPSHQVTQMGQEVILRCVPISNHLYFYWYRQILGQKVEFLVSFYNNEISEKSEIFDDQFSVERPDGSNFTLKIRSTKLEDSAMYFCASRTGTAKLNTEAFFGQGTRLTVV.